This entry describes one TCR beta chain. The antigen is unknown. These data come from a study of CD8 T cells in ankylosing spondylitis. V lost 8 bases and J lost 2, with 14 bases in between. This CDR3 region has 14 residues. Germline-derived CDR1 and CDR2 are SGHTA and FQGNSA. Overall study results and limits: A subset of motif variants has previously been described in the synovial fluid and blood of reactive arthritis. Clones linked to disease, bearing a CD8+ phenotype, were relatively rare in peripheral blood. Blood of patients with ankylosing spondylitis appeared to be characterized by a TCR beta motif of fewer than 10 highly homologous variants. Significantly higher representation of disease-linked clones was reported for matched ankylosing spondylitis synovial fluid.

Using quantitative 5'-RACE with molecular barcodes, the authors made TCR beta libraries. TCRdb re-derived calls from the 5' RACE reads in MiXCR, one entry per CDR3 protein. Seen here are some 840,000 distinct CDR3 sequences, 12% observed once, and the top ten hold approximately 0.5%. The receptor's source is a male donor with ankylosing spondylitis. J is TRBJ2-3 and V is TRBV7-2; a possible D gene is TRBD2 (6 bases). Source material: blood, either unsorted or a sorted T cell fraction (not recorded which). Here the CDR3 DNA reads TGTGCCAGCGGTCGGGGACTCTACACAGATACGCAGTATTTT. It specifies CASGRGLYTDTQYF.